One and the same sample provided the 6 T cell receptor beta chains below, sequenced in a study of CD8 T cells in ankylosing spondylitis. TCRdb re-analysed the 5' RACE reads in MiXCR, keeping a single row per CDR3 protein. The repertoire holds approximately 31,000 distinct CDR3 sequences, with approximately 28% as singletons. Sequenced: synovial fluid, either unsorted or a sorted T cell fraction (not recorded which). These receptors came from a male donor with ankylosing spondylitis.

This clonotype was recorded many times. The chain combines TRBV29-1 with TRBJ1-1; 7 bases fit TRBD1. The germline gives CDR1 SQVTM, CDR2 ANQGSEA. The trim removed 5 bases at V and 0 bases at J, leaving 18 bases unmatched. There are 18 residues in the CDR3. CDR3 sequence (DNA): TGCAGCGTTCCTCCCACAGGGGTGTCCGCGTACATGAACACTGAAGCTTTCTTT. This gives the protein CSVPPTGVSAYMNTEAFF.

This clonotype was seen only once. The V call is TRBV2, the J call TRBJ2-7; D not certain. V lost 5 bases to trimming and J lost 5 bases, with 7 bases between them. The CDR3 totals 11 residues. Germline CDR1 and CDR2: SNHLY and FYNNEI. The CDR3 reads CASSSVDEQYF. Here the CDR3 DNA reads TGTGCCAGCAGTTCGGTGGACGAGCAGTACTTC.

This clonotype was counted at least ten times. The rearrangement joins TRBV7-9 to TRBJ1-3, with D possibly TRBD1 on 6 matching bases. Germline V gene lookup returns CDR1 SEHNR and CDR2 FQNEAQ (reference sequence). The V end was cut by 4 bases, the J end by 8 bases, with 15 bases between. The CDR3 extends over 14 amino acids. CDR3 in amino acids: CASSSLGQRDTIYF. CDR3 DNA sequence: TGTGCCAGCAGCTCACTCGGACAGCGGGACACCATATATTTT. Drawing the rest from reference TRBV7-9 and TRBJ1-3, the complete variable domain is DTGVSQNPRHKITKRGQNVTFRCDPISEHNRLYWYRQTLGQGPEFLTYFQNEAQLEKSRLLSDRFSAERPKGSFSTLEIQRTEQGDSAMYLCASSSLGQRDTIYFGEGSWLTVV.

This clonotype was counted ten times or more. The CDR3 sequence: CASSEGLGGALYEQYV. DNA for the CDR3: TGTGCCAGCAGTGAAGGGCTCGGGGGGGCCCTCTACGAGCAGTACGTC. The chain carries TRBV6-1 and TRBJ2-7, with TRBD2 matching 8 bases. The CDR3 has 16 residues. With V trimmed by 1 base and J by 3 bases, 8 bases remained unmatched. CDR1 is MNHNS and CDR2 is SASEGT in the germline V gene.

The CDR3 spells CSEQGIAEQFF. DNA of the CDR3: TGCAGTGAGCAGGGCATTGCCGAGCAGTTCTTC. The J gene is TRBJ2-1, the V gene TRBV20-1; D perhaps matches TRBD1 (5 bases). V was clipped by 7 bases and J by 10 bases, with 14 bases between them. Looked up from germline, CDR1 is DFQATT and CDR2 is SNEGSKA (reference sequence). There are 11 residues in the CDR3.

This clonotype occurred once. Relative to the germline gene, one junction end is altered; a read error may explain this. The rearrangement links TRBV5-1 to TRBJ2-1; D may be TRBD1 (6 bases). CDR1 is SGHRS and CDR2 is YFSETQ in the germline V gene. This CDR3 contains 18 residues. In DNA, the CDR3 is TGCGCCAGCAGCTCGCTTATGGGGGCAACCAGCTCCTACAATGAGAAGTTCTTC. This translates into CASSSLMGATSSYNEKFF.